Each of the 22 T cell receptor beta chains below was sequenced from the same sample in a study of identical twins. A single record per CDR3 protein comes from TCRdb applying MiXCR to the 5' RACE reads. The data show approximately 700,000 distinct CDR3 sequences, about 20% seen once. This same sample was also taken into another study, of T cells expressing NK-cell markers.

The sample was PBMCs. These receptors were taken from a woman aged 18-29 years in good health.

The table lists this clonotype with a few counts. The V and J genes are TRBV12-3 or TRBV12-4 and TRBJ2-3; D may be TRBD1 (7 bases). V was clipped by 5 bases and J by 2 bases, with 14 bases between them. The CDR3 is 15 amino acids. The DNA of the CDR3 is TGTGCCAGCAGTCGTCACAGGGGACTCACAGATACGCAGTATTTT. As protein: CASSRHRGLTDTQYF.

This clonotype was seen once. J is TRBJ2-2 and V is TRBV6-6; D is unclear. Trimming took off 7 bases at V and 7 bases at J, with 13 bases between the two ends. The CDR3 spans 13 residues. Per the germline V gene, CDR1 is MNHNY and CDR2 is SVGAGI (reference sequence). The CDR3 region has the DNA TGTGCCAGCAAGTCGCTTTGGGACGGGGAGCTGTTTTTT. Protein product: CASKSLWDGELFF.

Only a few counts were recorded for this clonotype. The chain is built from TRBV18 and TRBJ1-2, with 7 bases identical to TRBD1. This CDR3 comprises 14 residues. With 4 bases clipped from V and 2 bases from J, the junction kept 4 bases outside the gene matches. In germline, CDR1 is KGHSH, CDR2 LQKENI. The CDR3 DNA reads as TGTGCCAGCTCACACGAGGGACAGAACTATGGCTACACCTTC. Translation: CASSHEGQNYGYTF.

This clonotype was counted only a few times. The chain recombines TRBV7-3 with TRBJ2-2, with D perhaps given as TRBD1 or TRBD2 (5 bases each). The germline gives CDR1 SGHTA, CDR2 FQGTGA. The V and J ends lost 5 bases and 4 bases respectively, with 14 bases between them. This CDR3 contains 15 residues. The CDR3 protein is CASSPTRDGTGELFF. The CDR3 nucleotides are TGTGCCAGCAGCCCCACCCGGGACGGCACCGGGGAGCTGTTTTTT.

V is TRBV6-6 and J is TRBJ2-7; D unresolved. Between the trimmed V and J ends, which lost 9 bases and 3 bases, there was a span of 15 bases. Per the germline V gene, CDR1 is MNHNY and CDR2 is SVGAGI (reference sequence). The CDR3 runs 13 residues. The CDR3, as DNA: TGTGCCAGTTCGACGGGCCAAATCTACGAGCAGTACTTC. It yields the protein CASSTGQIYEQYF.

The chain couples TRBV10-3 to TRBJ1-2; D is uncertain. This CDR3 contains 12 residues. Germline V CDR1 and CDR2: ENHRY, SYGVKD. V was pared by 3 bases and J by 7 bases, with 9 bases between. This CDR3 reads CAISDVPGGYTF. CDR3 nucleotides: TGTGCCATCAGTGACGTCCCCGGTGGCTACACCTTC.

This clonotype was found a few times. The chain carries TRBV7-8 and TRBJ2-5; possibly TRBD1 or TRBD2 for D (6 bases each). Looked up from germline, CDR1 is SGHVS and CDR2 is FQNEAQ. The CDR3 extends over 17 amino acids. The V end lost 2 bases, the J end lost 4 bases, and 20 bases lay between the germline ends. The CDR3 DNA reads TGTGCCAGCAGCTTACCGCGGACAATAAGGGGGGTAGAGACCCAGTACTTC. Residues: CASSLPRTIRGVETQYF.

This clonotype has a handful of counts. CDR3 sequence: CSARGHGELFF. CDR3 DNA: TGCAGTGCTAGGGGCCACGGGGAGCTGTTTTTT. This chain connects TRBV20-1 to TRBJ2-2; D gene ambiguous. Between the trimmed V and J ends, which lost 3 bases and 7 bases, there was a span of 6 bases. In germline, CDR1 is DFQATT, CDR2 SNEGSKA (reference sequence). The CDR3 has 11 residues.

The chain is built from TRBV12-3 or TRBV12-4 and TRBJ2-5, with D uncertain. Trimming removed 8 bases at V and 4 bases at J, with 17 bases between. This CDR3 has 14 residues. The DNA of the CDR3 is TGTGCCAGCTCCCGGACCTTTAAAGGAGAGACCCAGTACTTC. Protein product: CASSRTFKGETQYF.

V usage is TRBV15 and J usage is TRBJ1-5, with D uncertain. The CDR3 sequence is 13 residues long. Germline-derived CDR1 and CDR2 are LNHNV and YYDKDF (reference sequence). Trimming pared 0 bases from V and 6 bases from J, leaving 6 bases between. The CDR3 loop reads CATSRDLSQPQHF. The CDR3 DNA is TGTGCCACCAGCAGAGATCTGTCTCAGCCCCAGCATTTT.

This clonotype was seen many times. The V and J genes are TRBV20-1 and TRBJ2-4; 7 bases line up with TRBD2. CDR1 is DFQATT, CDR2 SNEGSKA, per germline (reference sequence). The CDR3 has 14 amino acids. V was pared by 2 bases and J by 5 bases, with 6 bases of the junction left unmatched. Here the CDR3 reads CSARQAGNENIQYF. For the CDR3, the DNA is TGCAGTGCTAGACAAGCGGGGAACGAAAACATTCAGTACTTC.

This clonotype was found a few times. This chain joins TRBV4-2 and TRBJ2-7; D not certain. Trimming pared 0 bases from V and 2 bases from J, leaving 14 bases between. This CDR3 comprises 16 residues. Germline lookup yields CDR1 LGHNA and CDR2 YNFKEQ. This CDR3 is CASSQDLERVPYEQYF. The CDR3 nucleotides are TGTGCCAGCAGCCAAGATCTGGAAAGGGTACCCTACGAGCAGTACTTC.

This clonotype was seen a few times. The CDR3 loop is CASSPRTGYVRNEQFF. The CDR3 bases are TGTGCCAGCAGCCCCCGGACAGGGTACGTTCGAAATGAGCAGTTCTTC. The chain links TRBV7-8 to TRBJ2-1, with 8 bases lining up with TRBD1. The ends lost 5 bases at V and 7 bases at J; junction bases unmatched: 13. The V gene's germline CDR1 is SGHVS and CDR2 FQNEAQ. CDR3 length equals 16 residues.

The chain's CDR3 is CASSLQGFYTETQYF. The CDR3 DNA is TGTGCCAGCAGCTTACAGGGTTTTTATACGGAGACCCAGTACTTC. This chain connects TRBV3-1 to TRBJ2-5; weak D call: TRBD1 (6 bases). V lost 5 bases and J lost 5, with 18 bases in between. The CDR3 is made up of 15 amino acids. The germline V gene has CDR1 LGHDT and CDR2 YNNKEL (reference sequence).

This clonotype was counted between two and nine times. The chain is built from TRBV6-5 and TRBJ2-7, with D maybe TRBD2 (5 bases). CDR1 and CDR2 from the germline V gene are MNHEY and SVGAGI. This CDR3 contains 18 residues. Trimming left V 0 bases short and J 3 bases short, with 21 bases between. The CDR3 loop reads CASSYSEVDSRRLYEQYF. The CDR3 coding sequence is TGTGCCAGCAGTTACTCAGAAGTGGACTCGAGGCGACTCTACGAGCAGTACTTC.

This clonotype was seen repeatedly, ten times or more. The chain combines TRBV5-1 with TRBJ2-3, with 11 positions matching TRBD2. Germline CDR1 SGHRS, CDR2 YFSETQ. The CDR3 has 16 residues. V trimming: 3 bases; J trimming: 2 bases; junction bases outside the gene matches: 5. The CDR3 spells CASSSGTSGDTDTQYF. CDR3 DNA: TGCGCCAGCAGCTCCGGGACTAGCGGCGACACAGATACGCAGTATTTT.

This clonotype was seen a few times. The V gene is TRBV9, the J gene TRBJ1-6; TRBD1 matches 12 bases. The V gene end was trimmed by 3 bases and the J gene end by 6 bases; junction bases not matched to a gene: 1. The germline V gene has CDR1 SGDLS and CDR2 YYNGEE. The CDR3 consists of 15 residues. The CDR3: CASSAGQGANSPLHF. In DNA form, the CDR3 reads TGTGCCAGCAGCGCGGGACAGGGGGCTAATTCACCCCTCCACTTT.

The CDR3 reads CASKETGGNQPQHF. In DNA, the CDR3 is TGTGCCTCCAAGGAGACAGGGGGCAATCAGCCCCAGCATTTT. V is TRBV6-1 and J is TRBJ1-5, with TRBD1 matching 8 bases. CDR1 is MNHNS, CDR2 SASEGT, per germline. The CDR3 runs to 14 residues. The V and J ends lost 11 bases and 2 bases, in that order; junction bases with no gene match: 8.

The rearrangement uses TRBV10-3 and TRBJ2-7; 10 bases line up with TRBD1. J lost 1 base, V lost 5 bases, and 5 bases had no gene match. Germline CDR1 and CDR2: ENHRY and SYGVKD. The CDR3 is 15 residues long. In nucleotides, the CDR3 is TGTGCCATCAGTTCGAGGACAGGGGGTTCCTACGAGCAGTACTTC. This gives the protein CAISSRTGGSYEQYF.

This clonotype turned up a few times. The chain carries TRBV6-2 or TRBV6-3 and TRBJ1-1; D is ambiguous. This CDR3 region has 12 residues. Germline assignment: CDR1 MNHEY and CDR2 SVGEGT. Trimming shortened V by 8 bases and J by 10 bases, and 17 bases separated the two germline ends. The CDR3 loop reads CASSWLRGRAFF. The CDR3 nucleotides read TGTGCCAGCTCTTGGCTCCGGGGTAGAGCTTTCTTT.

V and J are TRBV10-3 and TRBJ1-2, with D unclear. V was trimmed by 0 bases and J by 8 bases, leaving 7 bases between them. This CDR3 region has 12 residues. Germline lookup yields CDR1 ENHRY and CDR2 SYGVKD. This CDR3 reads CAISESVRGYTF. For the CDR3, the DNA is TGTGCCATCAGTGAGTCGGTTCGGGGCTACACCTTC.

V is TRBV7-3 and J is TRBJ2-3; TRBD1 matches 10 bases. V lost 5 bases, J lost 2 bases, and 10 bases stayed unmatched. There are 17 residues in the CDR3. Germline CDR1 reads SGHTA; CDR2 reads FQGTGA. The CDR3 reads CASSQTGTGAFTDTQYF. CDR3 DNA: TGTGCCAGCAGCCAAACCGGGACAGGGGCGTTCACAGATACGCAGTATTTT. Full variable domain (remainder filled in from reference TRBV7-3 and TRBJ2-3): GAGVSQTPSNKVTEKGKYVELRCDPISGHTALYWYRQSLGQGPEFLIYFQGTGAADDSGLPNDRFFAVRPEGSVSTLKIQRTERGDSAVYLCASSQTGTGAFTDTQYFGPGTRLTVL.